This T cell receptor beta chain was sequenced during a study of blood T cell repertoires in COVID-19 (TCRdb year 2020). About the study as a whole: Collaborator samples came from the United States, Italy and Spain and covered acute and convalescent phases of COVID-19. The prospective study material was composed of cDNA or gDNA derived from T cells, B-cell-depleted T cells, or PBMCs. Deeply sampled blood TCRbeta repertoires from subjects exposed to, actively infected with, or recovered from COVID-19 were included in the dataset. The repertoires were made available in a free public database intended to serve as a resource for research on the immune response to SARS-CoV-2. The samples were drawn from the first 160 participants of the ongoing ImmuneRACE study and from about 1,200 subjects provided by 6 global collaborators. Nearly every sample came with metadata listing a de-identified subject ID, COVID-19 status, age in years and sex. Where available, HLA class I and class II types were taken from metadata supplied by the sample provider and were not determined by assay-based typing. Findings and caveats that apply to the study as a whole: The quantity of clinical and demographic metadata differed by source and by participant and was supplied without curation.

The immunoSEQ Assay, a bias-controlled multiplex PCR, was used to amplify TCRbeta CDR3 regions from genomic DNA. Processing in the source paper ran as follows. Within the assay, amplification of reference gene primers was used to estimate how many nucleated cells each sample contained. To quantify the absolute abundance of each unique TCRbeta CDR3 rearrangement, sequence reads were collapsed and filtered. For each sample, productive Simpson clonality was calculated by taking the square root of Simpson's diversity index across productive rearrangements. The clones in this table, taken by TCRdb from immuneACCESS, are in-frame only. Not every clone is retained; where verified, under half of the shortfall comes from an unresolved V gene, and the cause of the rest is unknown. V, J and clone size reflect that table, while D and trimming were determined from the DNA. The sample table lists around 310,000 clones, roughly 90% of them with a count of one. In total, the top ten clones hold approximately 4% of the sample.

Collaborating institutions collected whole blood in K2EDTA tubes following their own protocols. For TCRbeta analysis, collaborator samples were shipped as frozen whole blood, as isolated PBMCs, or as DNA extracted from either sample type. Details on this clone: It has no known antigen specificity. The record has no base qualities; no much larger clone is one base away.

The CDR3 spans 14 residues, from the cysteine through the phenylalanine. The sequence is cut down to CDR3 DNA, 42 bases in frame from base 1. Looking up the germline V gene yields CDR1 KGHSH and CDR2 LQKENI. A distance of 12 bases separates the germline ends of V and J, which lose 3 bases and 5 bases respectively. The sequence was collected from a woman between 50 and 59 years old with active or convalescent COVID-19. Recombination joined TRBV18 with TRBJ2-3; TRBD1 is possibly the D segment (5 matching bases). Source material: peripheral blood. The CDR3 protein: CASSPRPQGDTQYF. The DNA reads TGTGCCAGCTCACCTCGACCCCAGGGAGATACGCAGTATTTT. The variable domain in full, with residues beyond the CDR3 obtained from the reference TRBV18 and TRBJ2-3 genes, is NAGVMQNPRHLVRRRGQEARLRCSPMKGHSHVYWYRQLPEEGLKFMVYLQKENIIDESGMPKERFSAEFPKEGPSILRIQQVVRGDSAAYFCASSPRPQGDTQYFGPGTRLTVL.